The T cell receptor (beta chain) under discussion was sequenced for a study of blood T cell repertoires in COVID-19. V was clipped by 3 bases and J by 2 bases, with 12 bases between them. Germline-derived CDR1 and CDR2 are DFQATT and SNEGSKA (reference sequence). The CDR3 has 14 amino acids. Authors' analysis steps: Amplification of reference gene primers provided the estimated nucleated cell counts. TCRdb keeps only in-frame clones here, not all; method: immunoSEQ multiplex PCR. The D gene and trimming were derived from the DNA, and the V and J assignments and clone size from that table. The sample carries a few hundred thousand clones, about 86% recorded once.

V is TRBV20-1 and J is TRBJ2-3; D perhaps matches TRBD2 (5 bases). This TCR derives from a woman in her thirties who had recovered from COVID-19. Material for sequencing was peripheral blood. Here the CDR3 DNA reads TGCAGTGCTAGTCTAGCAGCGCTCACAGATACGCAGTATTTT. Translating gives CSASLAALTDTQYF.